Listed here is a single TCR beta chain. The data are from a study of OX40 agonist ivuxolimab in advanced cancers. TCRdb's table, derived via immunoSEQ multiplex PCR, lists solely in-frame clones and lacks some. This table holds tens of thousands of clones, roughly nine tenths found once. Trimming cost V 3 bases and J 6 bases; bases outside gene matches: 12. Germline V CDR1 and CDR2: MNHEY, SMNVEV (reference sequence). The length of the CDR3 is 16 residues. This sequence joins TRBV27 and TRBJ2-3; TRBD2 matches at 7 bases. The source material was CD4+ or CD8+ T cells sorted from blood, sampled in a trial of the OX40 agonist ivuxolimab. This TCR derives from an adult with an advanced solid tumor such as melanoma, head and neck, liver or kidney cancer. The DNA of the CDR3 is TGTGCCAGCAGTTTTTACCTAGCGGCTTCGAGGGATACGCAGTATTTT. It is translated as CASSFYLAASRDTQYF.